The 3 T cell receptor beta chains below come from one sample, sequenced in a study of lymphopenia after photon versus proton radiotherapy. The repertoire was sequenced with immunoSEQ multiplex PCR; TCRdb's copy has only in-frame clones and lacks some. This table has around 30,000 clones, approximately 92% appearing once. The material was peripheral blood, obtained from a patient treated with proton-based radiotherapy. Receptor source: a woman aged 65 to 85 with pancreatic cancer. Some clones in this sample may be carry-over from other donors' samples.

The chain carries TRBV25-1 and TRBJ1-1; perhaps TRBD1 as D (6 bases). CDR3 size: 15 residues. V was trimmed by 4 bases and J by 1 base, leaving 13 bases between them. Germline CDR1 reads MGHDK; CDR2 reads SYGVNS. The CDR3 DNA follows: TGTGCCAGCAGTGGACTGGGGACATCGAACACTGAAGCTTTCTTT. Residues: CASSGLGTSNTEAFF.

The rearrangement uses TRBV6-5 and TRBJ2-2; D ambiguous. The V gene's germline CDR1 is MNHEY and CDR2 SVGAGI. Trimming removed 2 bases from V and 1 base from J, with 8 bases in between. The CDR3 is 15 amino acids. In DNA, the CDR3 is TGTGCCAGCAGTTACGCTTCAAGGAACACCGGGGAGCTGTTTTTT. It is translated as CASSYASRNTGELFF.

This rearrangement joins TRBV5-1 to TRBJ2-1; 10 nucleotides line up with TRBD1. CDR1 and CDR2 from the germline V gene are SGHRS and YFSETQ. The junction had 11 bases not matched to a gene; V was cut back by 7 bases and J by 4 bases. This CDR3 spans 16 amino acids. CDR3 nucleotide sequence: TGCGCCAGCCTCAAAGGGACAGGGGAAAATTACAATGAGCAGTTCTTC. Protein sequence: CASLKGTGENYNEQFF.